Listed here are 16 T cell receptor beta chains from one sample, sequenced in a study of blood T cell repertoires in COVID-19. Produced via immunoSEQ multiplex PCR; TCRdb's table is partial and in-frame only. The sample has 28,000 or so clones, approximately 92% seen once. Source material: peripheral blood. The receptors shown here come from a human donor in a cohort sampled during active COVID-19.

The chain carries TRBV4-2 and TRBJ1-2; D is unclear. The length of the CDR3 is 13 residues. Germline V gene data show CDR1 as LGHNA and CDR2 as YNFKEQ. Between the trimmed V and J ends, which lost 0 bases and 4 bases, there was a span of 6 bases. DNA for the CDR3: TGTGCCAGCAGCCAAGATACGGGCTATGGCTACACCTTC. Its translation: CASSQDTGYGYTF.

V and J are TRBV5-1 and TRBJ2-2; D possibly corresponds to TRBD1 (7 bases). Trimming took 4 bases from V and 0 from J, leaving 10 bases between them. CDR1 SGHRS and CDR2 YFSETQ come from the germline V gene. The CDR3 covers 15 residues. CDR3 loop: CASSQGGPNTGELFF. In DNA form, the CDR3 reads TGCGCCAGCAGCCAGGGGGGCCCGAACACCGGGGAGCTGTTTTTT.

V gene TRBV5-4 combines with J gene TRBJ2-1; TRBD2 matches 12 bases. The CDR3 is 15 amino acids. Trimming took 4 bases from V and 9 from J; bases not matched to a gene: 8. The germline CDR1 and CDR2 sequences are SGHNT and YYREEE (reference sequence). The CDR3 DNA is TGTGCCAGCAGCCCCGGGACTAGCGGGTTTCTTGAGCAGTTCTTC. Translating gives CASSPGTSGFLEQFF.

The CDR3 loop is CSASPGQGVEKLFF. The DNA for the CDR3 is TGCAGTGCTAGTCCGGGACAGGGGGTTGAAAAACTGTTTTTT. V gene TRBV20-1 combines with J gene TRBJ1-4, with 11 positions matching TRBD1. Per germline, CDR1 DFQATT and CDR2 SNEGSKA (reference sequence). The CDR3 totals 14 residues. J was trimmed by 7 bases and V by 3 bases; bases with no gene match: 4.

J is TRBJ1-6 and V is TRBV5-8; D perhaps matches TRBD1 (6 bases). CDR1 is SGHTS and CDR2 is YDEGEE in the germline V gene. Trimming took 4 bases from V and 7 from J, leaving 15 bases between them. The CDR3 contains 15 residues. This CDR3 is CASSLRTVPNSPLHF. As DNA, the CDR3 is TGTGCCAGCAGCCTTAGGACAGTCCCAAATTCACCCCTCCACTTT.

The chain combines TRBV30 with TRBJ1-1; TRBD1 agrees at 7 bases. V shed 5 bases, J shed 1 base, and the junction held 10 bases outside the gene matches. The CDR3 consists of 15 residues. Germline V gene lookup returns CDR1 GTSNPN and CDR2 SVGIG (reference sequence). CDR3: CAWVRGRGWNTEAFF. The CDR3 nucleotides read TGTGCCTGGGTCCGGGGCAGGGGGTGGAACACTGAAGCTTTCTTT.

The chain joins TRBV5-8 to TRBJ2-7; 9 bases align to TRBD2. Trimming cost V 4 bases and J 7 bases; bases outside gene matches: 12. CDR1 is SGHTS, CDR2 YDEGEE, per germline. This CDR3 comprises 15 residues. CDR3 region: CASSLGTSRPREQYF. The CDR3 DNA sequence: TGTGCCAGCAGCCTGGGGACTAGCAGACCACGGGAGCAGTACTTC.

On this clone itself: Other DNA sequences within the sample encode an identical CDR3. The chain joins TRBV11-2 to TRBJ2-5; the match to TRBD2 covers 7 bases. Trimming removed 1 base from V and 0 bases from J; junction bases left unmatched: 5. This CDR3 has 16 amino acids. Germline loops: CDR1 SGHAT, CDR2 FQNNGV. CDR3 protein: CASSLGVGGYQETQYF. CDR3 bases: TGTGCCAGCAGCTTAGGGGTGGGAGGGTACCAAGAGACCCAGTACTTC.

Comment on this clone: One junction end does not reproduce the germline sequence, and a read error may be involved. This rearrangement joins TRBV3-1 (or the pseudogene TRBV3-2) to TRBJ2-1; 8 bases are a match to TRBD1. The CDR3 totals 15 residues. Germline assignment: CDR1 LGHDT and CDR2 YNNKEL (reference sequence). The CDR3 sequence: CASSQGAGGYDEQFF. Written as DNA, the CDR3 is TGTGCCAGCAGCCAAGGGGCAGGGGGCTACGATGAGCAGTTCTTC.

This clone is a singleton in its sample. V usage is TRBV4-2 and J usage is TRBJ1-3; D remains ambiguous. V shed 1 base and J shed 0 bases, with 7 bases lying between them. The CDR3 has 15 residues. Germline V gene lookup returns CDR1 LGHNA and CDR2 YNFKEQ. Here the CDR3 DNA reads TGTGCCAGCAGCCAAGTGGGCAGCTCTGGAAACACCATATATTTT. This encodes CASSQVGSSGNTIYF.

V usage is TRBV7-2 and J usage is TRBJ2-7; TRBD1 agrees at 9 bases. Per germline, CDR1 SGHTA and CDR2 FQGNSA. With 3 bases clipped from V and 2 bases from J, the junction kept 2 bases outside the gene matches. This CDR3 is built from 14 residues. The CDR3 loop is CASSLDRGTYEQYF. The CDR3 region has the DNA TGTGCCAGCAGCTTGGACAGGGGAACCTACGAGCAGTACTTC.

This clone was observed a single time. The chain uses TRBV18 and TRBJ2-7, with 10 bases lining up with TRBD2. Germline V gene sequence: CDR1 KGHSH, CDR2 LQKENI. CDR3 size: 15 residues. Trimming cost V 1 base and J 2 bases; bases outside gene matches: 2. The CDR3 DNA reads as TGTGCCAGCTCACCACGGACTAGCGGCGCCTACGAGCAGTACTTC. Translating gives CASSPRTSGAYEQYF.

This clone was detected only once. The chain links TRBV5-1 to TRBJ1-3, with 9 positions matching TRBD1. This CDR3 has 20 residues. Germline-derived CDR1 and CDR2 are SGHRS and YFSETQ. The trim removed 0 bases at V and 0 bases at J, leaving 13 bases unmatched. The CDR3 DNA reads TGCGCCAGCAGCTTGGATCAGGGGACAGGGTTACTTTCCTCTGGAAACACCATATATTTT. It is translated as CASSLDQGTGLLSSGNTIYF.

The chain is built from TRBV30 and TRBJ1-1; the D gene is possibly TRBD1 (5 bases). Trimming pared 5 bases from V and 11 bases from J, leaving 15 bases between. The length of the CDR3 is 11 residues. Germline loops: CDR1 GTSNPN, CDR2 SVGIG (reference sequence). CDR3 DNA: TGTGCCTGGGGATTGGTGGGGGGGGCTTTCTTT. Translated: CAWGLVGGAFF.

The rearrangement joins TRBV19 to TRBJ2-7, with TRBD2 as a possible D gene (5 bases). The CDR3 consists of 15 residues. The V end lost 3 bases, the J end lost 0 bases, and 12 bases lay between the germline ends. The V gene's germline CDR1 is LNHDA and CDR2 SQIVND (reference sequence). CDR3 in DNA: TGTGCCAGTAGTATCGGTGTAGCGAACTCCTACGAGCAGTACTTC. As protein: CASSIGVANSYEQYF.

The genes are TRBV10-3 and TRBJ2-3; D is perhaps TRBD1 (6 bases). CDR3 size: 12 residues. CDR1 and CDR2 from the germline V gene are ENHRY and SYGVKD. The ends were cut back, 7 bases at V and 3 bases at J, with 8 bases in the middle. The CDR3 loop is CAIKGQTDTQYF. The CDR3 DNA follows: TGTGCCATCAAAGGACAGACAGATACGCAGTATTTT.